Sequencing of this T cell receptor beta chain was carried out in a study of vaccination and CD4 T cells after COVID-19 (dated by TCRdb to between 2020 and 2023). Background for the entire study: Every convalescent patient had a positive nasal swab PCR test for SARS-CoV-2, with mild disease in 9 or 10 patients and severe disease in one. The convalescent cohort comprised six males and four females, including two Hispanic individuals, seven Caucasians, two Asians and one multiracial person. Participants received two doses of either the Pfizer-BioNTech BNT162b2 vaccine (n=8) or the Moderna mRNA-1273 vaccine (n=2). Post-COVID blood samples from convalescent patients were collected a median of roughly 100 days after diagnosis, with a range of roughly 35 to 180 days. Post-vaccine blood samples were collected a median of about 72 days after the second vaccine dose, ranging from roughly 13 to 250 days. Overlapping spike peptide pools from SARS-CoV-2 and from the common cold coronaviruses HCoV-NL63, HCoV-OC43 and HCoV-229E were used as culture stimuli. Control cultures used a CEFX viral epitope pool as positive control, an HIV-1 Nef peptide pool as negative control, or no peptide. The spike-specific CD4+ TCR repertoire was compared before and after mRNA vaccination in approximately ten COVID-19 convalescent patients and several infection-naive healthy vaccine recipients.

The germline V gene (reference sequence) supplies CDR1 MNHEY and CDR2 SMNVEV. Compared with germline, V lacks 5 bases and J lacks 3 bases; bases without a gene match: 11. The cysteine opens and the phenylalanine closes a CDR3 of 16 amino acids. Only the CDR3 DNA is retained, 48 bases long and in frame from the first base. Summary of the overall study and its limitations: The number of convalescent patients in the study was relatively small, and the study did not examine early timepoints following natural infection. In convalescent patients, a median around 90% of post-vaccine SARS-CoV-2-reactive clones were detected only after vaccination, and vaccine-specific priming was suggested by this finding. An increase in the median number of SARS-CoV-2-reactive clonotypes from approximately 20 after infection to roughly 38 after vaccination was observed, but the change was not found to be significant. In convalescent patients, nearly all vaccine-specific clones (304 of 307) were found to be mono-reactive for SARS-CoV-2 spike rather than cross-reactive with common cold coronaviruses.

Comment on this clonotype: What antigen it recognizes has not been identified. Base-call qualities are not available, and no considerably larger clone is one nucleotide away.

Library preparation was by PCR. TCR sequencing of DNA from cultured CD4+ T cells used the Oncomine TCR Beta short-read assay at the Johns Hopkins FTIC core. The QIAamp micro DNA kit was used to extract genomic DNA from the cultured CD4+ T cells. Oncomine TCR Beta libraries from cultured CD4+ T cells were pooled with unique dual indexes and sequenced on an Illumina iSeq 100. Under the source paper's analysis protocol: Non-productive sequences were filtered out, and CDR3s that did not start with C, did not end with F or W, or were shorter than 7 amino acids were discarded. Antigen-specific clonotypes were identified with the MANAFEST web application by comparing peptide-stimulated wells with reference and other culture wells. To be called positive, a clone needed an FDR below 0.05, an odds ratio above 5, and a productive frequency above 0.1% in at least two of three replicate wells. Cross-reactive clonotypes were defined as significantly expanded in both SARS-CoV-2 spike wells and at least one common cold coronavirus spike condition. Levenshtein distances (stringdist) and unrooted phylogenetic trees (ape) in R version 3.6.1 were used to assess CDR3 homology. The public reads were reanalyzed by TCRdb: fastp trimming at Q25, MiXCR alignment, in-frame beta chains only. Each entry is one CDR3 protein sequence, shown with its most common DNA and genes. The authors' filters were not applied to this entry. The sample table records roughly 9,000 distinct CDR3 sequences; approximately 48% of these occur just once. The ten largest clonotypes hold 20% of the sample.

The meaning of the sample's treatment or condition label: roughly 10-day PBMC culture with coronavirus spike peptide pools or control peptides (ViraFEST assay). The ViraFEST assay, used in the study, expanded antigen-specific T cells with peptide pools and then identified the expanded clonotypes through TCR sequencing. The convalescent patients' positive SARS-CoV-2 PCR tests were from March to December 2020, which was before the Alpha, Beta and Delta variants emerged in the United States. Each well held approximately 2 million PBMCs cultured in IMDM containing approximately 5% human AB serum and approximately 9.8 IU/ml IL-2, with around 9.7 ug/ml peptide pools added. On days 3 and 7, half of the culture medium was replaced with fresh IL-2-containing medium. Once the cells had been in culture for over 9 days, the EasySep CD4+ T cell isolation kit was used to isolate CD4+ T cells by negative selection. Ficoll-Paque Plus gradient centrifugation was used to isolate PBMCs from whole blood, and the isolated PBMCs were then either used fresh or cryopreserved at -140C. Each culture condition was generally run in triplicate wells.

The sequence derives from a human donor who had recovered from COVID-19. Material for sequencing was CD4+ T cells from blood, cultured in vitro. The V and J segments used are TRBV27 and TRBJ2-7, with 9 junctional bases fitting TRBD1. The sequenced DNA: TGTGCCAGCAGTCCCCCCATACCGACAGGGGGCTACGAGCAGTACTTC. It codes for CASSPPIPTGGYEQYF.